This T cell receptor (beta chain) was captured by sequencing in a study of blood T cell repertoires in COVID-19. Individuals drawn from 24 US areas were about 18 to 100 years old. Clinical histories supplied by participants themselves formed the basis of cohort assignment. In the original processing: Amplified reference gene primers provided the basis for estimating nucleated cell counts. Sequencing used immunoSEQ multiplex PCR; TCRdb keeps in-frame clones, though not all of them. That table is the source of V, J and clone size, and D and trimming were worked out from the DNA. The repertoire has roughly 190,000 clones, about 77% of them found once; the top ten carry about 17%. The CDR3 consists of 15 residues. The V gene lost 2 bases and the J gene lost 3 bases, with 14 bases spanning the gap. The germline CDR1 and CDR2 sequences are SGHKS and YYEKEE (reference sequence).

This chain connects TRBV5-5 to TRBJ1-2; TRBD1 is a possible D gene (6 bases). The TCR sequence derives from a woman between 45 and 65 years old with acute COVID-19. Input material: PBMCs or T cells enriched from blood (not recorded which). CDR3 residues: CASSLIPGADYGYTF. For the CDR3, the DNA is TGTGCCAGCAGCTTAATCCCAGGGGCAGACTATGGCTACACCTTC.